This is a list of T cell receptor beta chains from one sample in a study of chronic HIV infection and antiretroviral therapy. A single record per CDR3 protein comes from TCRdb applying MiXCR to the 5' RACE reads. The sample has 40,000 to 50,000 distinct CDR3 sequences; roughly 19% are singletons. Sequences were obtained from peripheral blood. These receptors all come from an adult who had HIV and had not received antiretroviral therapy, or was an uninfected healthy control (not recorded which). Each CDR3 is given with its conserved first and last residue. D genes are given only for firm matches. A row's size may be missing; if present it is once, few, many or a size class.

size | J | V | D | DNA | CDR3
few | TRBJ2-7 | TRBV28 | TRBD2 | TGTGCCAGCAGTTTATTTAGCGGGAGCTACGAGCAGTACTTC | CASSLFSGSYEQYF
few | TRBJ2-5 | TRBV4-1 | - | TGCGCCAGCAGCCAAGTGACTAAAGAGACCCAGTACTTC | CASSQVTKETQYF
few | TRBJ2-3 | TRBV4-2 | - | TGTGCCAGCAGCCAGGCGGGGATGCACAAAGATACGCAGTATTTT | CASSQAGMHKDTQYF
- | TRBJ1-1 | TRBV29-1 | - | TGCAGCTCCCATCGGGCAGACACTGAAGCTTTCTTT | CSSHRADTEAFF
- | TRBJ1-2 | TRBV4-2 | - | TGTGCCAGCAGCCAAGACACGGGGGGATATGGCTACACCTTC | CASSQDTGGYGYTF
- | TRBJ2-3 | TRBV20-1 | TRBD2 | TGCAGTGCTAGAGTTGGTAGCGGGGCCCGCACAGATACGCAGTATTTT | CSARVGSGARTDTQYF
few | TRBJ2-3 | TRBV28 | - | TGTGCCAGCAGTTTACGGGGCGTCCCTCGCACAGATACGCAGTATTTT | CASSLRGVPRTDTQYF
few | TRBJ2-1 | TRBV2 | - | TGTGCCAGCAGTGAACTTGGTCAGGGGTACAATGAGCAGTTCTTC | CASSELGQGYNEQFF
- | TRBJ2-3 | TRBV5-1 | TRBD2 | TGCGCCAGCCACAAATTCGAAGTAGCGGGAGCAGATACGCAGTATTTT | CASHKFEVAGADTQYF
few | TRBJ1-5 | TRBV10-2 | - | TGCGCCAGCAGTGACCCAGCTCAGCCCCAGCATTTT | CASSDPAQPQHF
once | TRBJ2-5 | TRBV9 | - | TGTGCCAGCAGCGCCGTGGGGGCCGGGGTCGTTACCCAGTACTTC | CASSAVGAGVVTQYF
few | TRBJ2-7 | TRBV29-1 | - | TGCAGCGTTGCGAGAGGGCCCTACGAGCAGTACTTC | CSVARGPYEQYF
- | TRBJ1-4 | TRBV12-3/TRBV12-4 | - | TGTGCCAGCAGTTTAGCAGGGCGGGGAAGGAAACTGTTTTTT | CASSLAGRGRKLFF
few | TRBJ2-2 | TRBV4-2 | - | TGTGCCAGCAGCCGCGGAGGGGGATTCACCGGGGAGCTGTTTTTT | CASSRGGGFTGELFF
- | TRBJ2-3 | TRBV27 | - | TGTGCCAGCAGTGTAATGGGCGCAGATACGCAGTATTTT | CASSVMGADTQYF
- | TRBJ2-3 | TRBV4-1 | - | TGCGCCAGCAGGAGGGGCTATACGCAGTATTTT | CASRRGYTQYF
few | TRBJ1-1 | TRBV28 | - | TGTGCCAGCAGTTTAACCGGCAGCATGAACACTGAAGCTTTCTTT | CASSLTGSMNTEAFF
few | TRBJ1-1 | TRBV7-9 | TRBD1 | TGTGCCAGCAACTTTTACGTCGGGCAGGGGGATTCTGAAGCTTTCTTT | CASNFYVGQGDSEAFF
- | TRBJ2-3 | TRBV7-9 | - | TGTGCCAGCAGCTTAGTCCTGGATGGGGGTGAGGCGCAGTATTTT | CASSLVLDGGEAQYF
- | TRBJ2-3 | TRBV11-3 | TRBD2 | TGTGCCAGCAGCTCAAATGGGAGGGCAAGCACAGATACGCAGTATTTT | CASSSNGRASTDTQYF
few | TRBJ1-2 | TRBV28 | - | TGTGCCAGCAGTTTAAGGCGGGAAGGCTACACCTTC | CASSLRREGYTF
- | TRBJ1-3 | TRBV6-1 | - | TGTGCCAGCAGTGACGAATGGGGGCGTGGAAACACCATATATTTT | CASSDEWGRGNTIYF
- | TRBJ2-2 | TRBV9 | - | TGTGCCAGCAGCGTTGCCAGAAAGAACACCGGGGAGCTGTTTTTT | CASSVARKNTGELFF
few | TRBJ2-3 | TRBV3-1 | TRBD2 | TGTGCCAGCAGCCAGGCGGGACTAGCGGGCCTCACAGATACGCAGTATTTT | CASSQAGLAGLTDTQYF
- | TRBJ1-6 | TRBV6-6 | - | TGTGCCAGCAGTTACGTGGGGCTGAAGGCGCTCCACTTT | CASSYVGLKALHF